Listed here are 6 T cell receptor beta chains from one sample, sequenced in a study of cytomegalovirus exposure and HLA in healthy donors. This PCR relied on a set of 60 Vbeta primers and 13 Jbeta primers. Using immunoSEQ multiplex PCR, the repertoire was profiled, and TCRdb retains in-frame clones only, with some absent. The repertoire holds approximately 200,000 clones, 79% seen once, with under 4.5% in the top ten. Specimen: PBMCs. These receptors all stem from a woman aged 25 to 39 in good health and CMV-seropositive.

The chain employs TRBV19 and TRBJ1-5; a weak D match, TRBD1 (5 bases). Germline CDR1 is LNHDA and CDR2 is SQIVND (reference sequence). V was cut by 1 base and J by 3 bases, with 7 bases left in between. This CDR3 is 14 amino acids long. Written as DNA, the CDR3 is TGTGCCAGTAGTATAGGACAGAACAATCAGCCCCAGCATTTT. This sequence encodes CASSIGQNNQPQHF.

The chain links TRBV11-2 to TRBJ2-7; D might be TRBD2 (6 bases). V shed 5 bases and J shed 6 bases, with 11 bases lying between them. The CDR3 spans 12 residues. Germline CDR1 reads SGHAT; CDR2 reads FQNNGV. This chain's CDR3 is CASSGDLVEQYF. The DNA of the CDR3 is TGTGCCAGCAGCGGGGACTTGGTCGAGCAGTACTTC.

This clone was counted a single time. The rearrangement uses TRBV27 and TRBJ1-2, with D possibly matching TRBD1 (5 bases). Germline lookup yields CDR1 MNHEY and CDR2 SMNVEV (reference sequence). V shed 11 bases and J shed 5 bases, with 21 bases lying between them. The CDR3 runs 14 residues. CDR3 DNA: TGTGCCCAGAACCGGACAATGGGGGGATATGGCTACACCTTC. Its translation: CAQNRTMGGYGYTF.

The chain couples TRBV5-4 to TRBJ1-2, with D possibly matching TRBD1 (5 bases). Trimming cost V 4 bases and J 2 bases, with 18 bases left between them. The CDR3 has 16 residues. The V gene's germline CDR1 is SGHNT and CDR2 YYREEE (reference sequence). The CDR3 spells CASSPLGGESNYGYTF. CDR3 nucleotides: TGTGCCAGCAGCCCCCTGGGAGGGGAGTCAAACTATGGCTACACCTTC.

This clone has just a few counts. This chain connects TRBV6-5 to TRBJ1-2, with D perhaps TRBD1 (5 bases). This CDR3 region has 12 residues. V was cut by 5 bases and J by 8 bases, with 12 bases left in between. Germline CDR1 is MNHEY and CDR2 is SVGAGI. In DNA, the CDR3 is TGTGCCAGCAGTGACCGGTCAGGGGGCTACACCTTC. Residues: CASSDRSGGYTF.

The chain couples TRBV18 to TRBJ1-2, with 12 positions matching TRBD1. Germline V CDR1 and CDR2: KGHSH, LQKENI. The CDR3 covers 19 residues. V lost 4 bases, J lost 2 bases, and 14 bases stayed unmatched. CDR3 sequence: CASSLFNPGTGGANYGYTF. The CDR3 DNA reads as TGTGCCAGCTCACTATTTAATCCCGGGACAGGGGGCGCGAACTATGGCTACACCTTC.